The 32 T cell receptor beta chains below were found in one sample sequenced in a study of shared clonotypes between healthy human individuals. Sequencing was performed with immunoSEQ multiplex PCR; in TCRdb, only in-frame clones are kept and a portion is missing. The table records around 1,000,000 clones, approximately 75% of them present only once. The sequenced sample was memory CD4+ T cells from PBMCs. Subset: CD45RA-negative fraction. The receptors stem from a young man in good health. Some clones in this sample may be carry-over from other donors' samples.

The CDR3 DNA sequence: TGCGCCAGCGGAACCGGCACTAATGAAAAACTGTTTTTT. It encodes CASGTGTNEKLFF. The rearrangement links TRBV5-1 to TRBJ1-4; D uncertain. The CDR3 loop spans 13 amino acids. Deletions cut 7 bases from V and 2 bases from J, with 9 bases between. Germline-derived CDR1 and CDR2 are SGHRS and YFSETQ.

This chain joins TRBV10-3 and TRBJ1-4; no reliable D call. V shed 6 bases and J shed 3 bases, with 14 bases lying between them. Germline V CDR1 and CDR2: ENHRY, SYGVKD. The CDR3 extends over 15 amino acids. CDR3 DNA sequence: TGTGCCATCAGCCGCCTAGGAGCTGCTAATGAAAAACTGTTTTTT. This codes for CAISRLGAANEKLFF.

This chain joins TRBV5-4 and TRBJ1-1, with D perhaps matching TRBD1 (6 bases). The germline V gene encodes CDR1 SGHNT and CDR2 YYREEE (reference sequence). The CDR3 spans 14 residues. V lost 5 bases and J 1 base, leaving 12 bases between the germline ends. CDR3: CASSKKGQNTEAFF. The CDR3 coding sequence is TGTGCCAGCAGTAAAAAGGGACAGAACACTGAAGCTTTCTTT. The variable domain in full, completed from reference TRBV5-4 and TRBJ1-1, reads ETGVTQSPTHLIKTRGQQVTLRCSSQSGHNTVSWYQQALGQGPQFIFQYYREEENGRGNFPPRFSGLQFPNYSSELNVNALELDDSALYLCASSKKGQNTEAFFGQGTRLTVV.

This clone was picked up one time. Other DNA variants within this sample encode the same CDR3. This chain connects TRBV2 to TRBJ1-1; D gene unclear. From germline, CDR1 is SNHLY and CDR2 FYNNEI. The germline V and J ends were trimmed by 4 bases and 2 bases, with 8 bases remaining between them. The length of the CDR3 is 13 residues. The chain's CDR3 is CASSGQVNTEAFF. The CDR3, as DNA: TGTGCCAGCAGTGGGCAGGTTAACACTGAAGCTTTCTTT. Filled out from reference TRBV2 and TRBJ1-1, the complete variable domain reads EPEVTQTPSHQVTQMGQEVILRCVPISNHLYFYWYRQILGQKVEFLVSFYNNEISEKSEIFDDQFSVERPDGSNFTLKIRSTKLEDSAMYFCASSGQVNTEAFFGQGTRLTVV.

The chain joins TRBV7-2 to TRBJ1-1; 9 bases line up with TRBD1. Trimming removed 5 bases from V and 4 bases from J; junction bases left unmatched: 8. This CDR3 contains 15 residues. Germline CDR1 and CDR2: SGHTA and FQGNSA. This CDR3 reads CASSRPTGGGTEAFF. CDR3 in DNA: TGTGCCAGCAGCCGACCAACAGGGGGCGGCACTGAAGCTTTCTTT.

V is TRBV5-4 and J is TRBJ2-1; D may be TRBD2 (6 bases). Germline-derived CDR1 and CDR2 are SGHNT and YYREEE (reference sequence). The CDR3 is made up of 15 amino acids. V lost 4 bases and J 0 bases, leaving 11 bases between the germline ends. CDR3 amino acids: CASSAGQISYNEQFF. In DNA form, the CDR3 reads TGTGCCAGCAGCGCGGGGCAGATCTCCTACAATGAGCAGTTCTTC. The whole variable domain, remainder taken from reference TRBV5-4 and TRBJ2-1, is ETGVTQSPTHLIKTRGQQVTLRCSSQSGHNTVSWYQQALGQGPQFIFQYYREEENGRGNFPPRFSGLQFPNYSSELNVNALELDDSALYLCASSAGQISYNEQFFGPGTRLTVL.

This chain joins TRBV29-1 and TRBJ2-3; TRBD1 might be the D (6 bases). The germline V gene encodes CDR1 SQVTM and CDR2 ANQGSEA. V shed 6 bases and J shed 3 bases, with 16 bases lying between them. This CDR3 spans 14 amino acids. This CDR3 is CSVVKDRPTDTQYF. The CDR3 DNA follows: TGCAGCGTGGTAAAGGACAGACCAACAGATACGCAGTATTTT.

This chain joins TRBV15 and TRBJ2-7, with TRBD1 matching 7 bases. V shed 3 bases and J 5 bases; nucleotides not matched to a gene: 7. This CDR3 has 14 amino acids. Per germline, CDR1 LNHNV and CDR2 YYDKDF (reference sequence). CDR3 DNA sequence: TGTGCCACCAGCAGGGGGACAGCTACTGACGAGCAGTACTTC. Translating gives CATSRGTATDEQYF.

This clone was counted only a few times. The rearrangement uses TRBV2 and TRBJ2-7; 9 nucleotides agree with TRBD1. Per germline, CDR1 SNHLY and CDR2 FYNNEI. The V and J ends lost 11 bases and 4 bases, in that order; junction bases with no gene match: 12. The CDR3 is 14 residues long. The CDR3 DNA reads as TGTGCCGGTGTGCCGGGACAGGGTAGATACGAGCAGTACTTC. This encodes CAGVPGQGRYEQYF.

The V call is TRBV7-7, the J call TRBJ1-4; a weak D match, TRBD1 (6 bases). Germline V gene sequence: CDR1 SSHAT, CDR2 FNYEAQ (reference sequence). The V end was cut by 1 base, the J end by 7 bases, with 10 bases between. This CDR3 contains 14 residues. The DNA for the CDR3 is TGTGCCAGCAGCTTAGGGGGGCATAGTGAAAAACTGTTTTTT. It codes for CASSLGGHSEKLFF. Based on the CDR3 plus reference TRBV7-7 and TRBJ1-4, the full variable domain is GAGVSQSPRYKVTKRGQDVTLRCDPISSHATLYWYQQALGQGPEFLTYFNYEAQPDKSGLPSDRFSAERPEGSISTLTIQRTEQRDSAMYRCASSLGGHSEKLFFGSGTQLSVL.

The V gene is TRBV28, the J gene TRBJ1-5; 9 bases fit TRBD1. The J segment lost 0 bases and the V segment lost 4 bases, leaving 10 bases of the junction unmatched. Per the germline V gene, CDR1 is MDHEN and CDR2 is SYDVKM. This CDR3 spans 18 amino acids. The CDR3 region is CASSYRQGGLGSNQPQHF. CDR3 coding DNA: TGTGCCAGCAGTTATCGACAGGGGGGGTTAGGTAGCAATCAGCCCCAGCATTTT.

The rearrangement uses TRBV7-2 and TRBJ2-7; D unresolved. CDR3 length equals 15 residues. Germline V CDR1 and CDR2: SGHTA, FQGNSA. The V and J ends lost 5 bases and 0 bases respectively, with 14 bases between them. CDR3 in amino acids: CASSPTRSPSYEQYF. The CDR3 region has the DNA TGTGCCAGCAGCCCGACCCGCAGCCCCTCCTACGAGCAGTACTTC.

The chain carries TRBV4-3 and TRBJ1-2; D might be TRBD1 (5 bases). The CDR3 totals 13 residues. Germline CDR1 reads LGHNA; CDR2 reads YSLEER. Between the trimmed V and J ends, which lost 4 bases and 4 bases, there was a span of 10 bases. The chain's CDR3 is CASSRGDGYGYTF. CDR3 DNA: TGCGCCAGCAGCCGAGGGGACGGCTATGGCTACACCTTC.

This clone was seen a handful of times. The chain is built from TRBV7-3 and TRBJ2-2, with 12 bases matching TRBD1. V lost 8 bases, J lost 7 bases, and 8 bases stayed unmatched. The length of the CDR3 is 15 residues. Germline V lookup: CDR1 SGHTA, CDR2 FQGTGA. CDR3 in amino acids: CASRGGQGAGGELFF. DNA of the CDR3: TGTGCCAGCCGCGGGGGACAGGGGGCCGGCGGGGAGCTGTTTTTT. The variable domain in full, completed from reference TRBV7-3 and TRBJ2-2, reads GAGVSQTPSNKVTEKGKYVELRCDPISGHTALYWYRQSLGQGPEFLIYFQGTGAADDSGLPNDRFFAVRPEGSVSTLKIQRTERGDSAVYLCASRGGQGAGGELFFGEGSRLTVL.

This chain joins TRBV25-1 and TRBJ2-5, with 8 bases fitting TRBD2. CDR3 length: 14 amino acids. Germline V lookup: CDR1 MGHDK, CDR2 SYGVNS. With 3 bases clipped from V and 5 bases from J, the junction kept 5 bases outside the gene matches. The CDR3 DNA sequence: TGTGCCAGCAGTGAGGCGGGAGGACGGGAGACCCAGTACTTC. Its protein product is CASSEAGGRETQYF. Based on the CDR3 plus reference TRBV25-1 and TRBJ2-5, the full variable domain is EADIYQTPRYLVIGTGKKITLECSQTMGHDKMYWYQQDPGMELHLIHYSYGVNSTEKGDLSSESTVSRIRTEHFPLTLESARPSHTSQYLCASSEAGGRETQYFGPGTRLLVL.

The chain couples TRBV25-1 to TRBJ2-3; 9 bases agree with TRBD2. The CDR3 runs to 14 residues. From germline, CDR1 is MGHDK and CDR2 SYGVNS. Trimming took 5 bases from V and 4 from J; bases not matched to a gene: 4. CDR3 residues: CASSSSGNSDTQYF. The DNA of the CDR3 is TGTGCCAGCAGTTCTAGCGGGAACTCAGATACGCAGTATTTT.

The CDR3 sequence is CASSLLGQGATQYF. The CDR3, as DNA: TGTGCCAGCAGTTTATTAGGACAGGGGGCGACCCAGTACTTC. V is TRBV28 and J is TRBJ2-5, with 11 bases lining up with TRBD1. The junction had 2 bases not matched to a gene; V was cut back by 1 base and J by 7 bases. There are 14 residues in the CDR3. Germline V gives CDR1 MDHEN, CDR2 SYDVKM.

This chain uses TRBV9 with TRBJ2-1, with TRBD2 matching over 10 bases. The CDR3 is 16 amino acids. From germline, CDR1 is SGDLS and CDR2 YYNGEE. J lost 3 bases, V lost 3 bases, and 6 bases had no gene match. Here the CDR3 reads CASSAIPSGSYNEQFF. CDR3 nucleotides: TGTGCCAGCAGCGCCATTCCTAGCGGGAGCTACAATGAGCAGTTCTTC.

The chain recombines TRBV5-1 with TRBJ2-7; no firm D call. Germline assignment: CDR1 SGHRS and CDR2 YFSETQ. Trimming took 6 bases from V and 6 from J, leaving 22 bases between them. The CDR3 covers 15 residues. The CDR3 spells CASTSKPHLASEQYF. The CDR3 nucleotides are TGCGCCAGCACCTCAAAACCACACCTGGCCTCCGAGCAGTACTTC.

The V call is TRBV27, the J call TRBJ1-1; 10 bases are a match to TRBD1. J lost 5 bases, V lost 6 bases, and 3 bases had no gene match. Germline V lookup: CDR1 MNHEY, CDR2 SMNVEV (reference sequence). CDR3 length: 13 residues. The CDR3 DNA is TGTGCCAGCAGATGGACAGGGGGAACTGAAGCTTTCTTT. It yields the protein CASRWTGGTEAFF.

The V call is TRBV18, the J call TRBJ1-1; no clear D. The CDR3 runs 15 residues. Germline values: CDR1 KGHSH, CDR2 LQKENI. Trimming shortened V by 2 bases and J by 4 bases, and 14 bases separated the two germline ends. The CDR3 spells CASSPEHFSGTEAFF. CDR3 DNA sequence: TGTGCCAGCTCACCAGAGCACTTCTCAGGCACTGAAGCTTTCTTT.

The rearrangement joins TRBV28 to TRBJ2-7, with D unclear. Deletions cut 5 bases from V and 6 bases from J, with 8 bases between. Germline CDR1 MDHEN, CDR2 SYDVKM. This CDR3 has 11 amino acids. Here the CDR3 reads CASSPEVEQYF. CDR3 nucleotide sequence: TGTGCCAGCAGTCCCGAGGTCGAGCAGTACTTC.

On this clone: Distinct nucleotide sequences in the sample also encode this CDR3. The V call is TRBV6-6, the J call TRBJ2-7; 8 bases align to TRBD1. V lost 0 bases, J lost 2 bases, and 0 bases stayed unmatched. The CDR3 sequence is 14 residues long. Germline V gives CDR1 MNHNY, CDR2 SVGAGI (reference sequence). The CDR3: CASSYSTGAYEQYF. The CDR3 DNA reads TGTGCCAGCAGTTACTCGACAGGGGCCTACGAGCAGTACTTC.

This clone was recorded once. The chain links TRBV11-3 to TRBJ1-1; D not certain. The V end was cut by 0 bases, the J end by 3 bases, with 8 bases between. The CDR3 has 14 residues. Germline CDR1 and CDR2: SGHNT and YENEEA. The CDR3, as DNA: TGTGCCAGCAGCTTAGACAGTTCCCACACTGAAGCTTTCTTT. Translating gives CASSLDSSHTEAFF.

The genes are TRBV18 and TRBJ2-1; maybe TRBD2 (5 bases). V was trimmed by 0 bases and J by 8 bases, leaving 8 bases between them. Germline values: CDR1 KGHSH, CDR2 LQKENI. This CDR3 region has 13 residues. CDR3 loop: CASSPPMGDEQFF. CDR3 DNA: TGTGCCAGCTCACCACCGATGGGAGATGAGCAGTTCTTC. Filled out from reference TRBV18 and TRBJ2-1, the complete variable domain reads NAGVMQNPRHLVRRRGQEARLRCSPMKGHSHVYWYRQLPEEGLKFMVYLQKENIIDESGMPKERFSAEFPKEGPSILRIQQVVRGDSAAYFCASSPPMGDEQFFGPGTRLTVL.

This chain connects TRBV7-9 to TRBJ2-3; D is uncertain. Germline V lookup: CDR1 SEHNR, CDR2 FQNEAQ (reference sequence). Trimming took off 7 bases at V and 6 bases at J, with 8 bases between the two ends. The CDR3 is 11 residues long. The CDR3 nucleotides are TGTGCCAGCAAGGTTTCGGATACGCAGTATTTT. Translation: CASKVSDTQYF.

This chain joins TRBV7-9 and TRBJ2-1; 8 bases agree with TRBD1. Trimming removed 5 bases from V and 5 bases from J; junction bases left unmatched: 5. Germline lookup yields CDR1 SEHNR and CDR2 FQNEAQ (reference sequence). CDR3 length: 14 amino acids. The CDR3 DNA follows: TGTGCCAGCAGCGGAGACAGGGGCCACAATGAGCAGTTCTTC. Protein: CASSGDRGHNEQFF.

The chain uses TRBV27 and TRBJ2-2; 9 nucleotides agree with TRBD2. This CDR3 comprises 16 residues. Germline V CDR1 and CDR2: MNHEY, SMNVEV (reference sequence). Losses at the gene ends were 5 bases for V and 5 bases for J; bases not matched to a gene: 9. The CDR3 DNA reads TGTGCCAGCAGTCCCTCCGGGACTAGCAGAACCGGGGAGCTGTTTTTT. It codes for CASSPSGTSRTGELFF.

DNA of the CDR3: TGCAGCGCCGGCAGGGGCTTGGGCACTGAAGCTTTCTTT. This codes for CSAGRGLGTEAFF. The chain links TRBV29-1 to TRBJ1-1, with D possibly being TRBD1 (6 bases). Germline lookup yields CDR1 SQVTM and CDR2 ANQGSEA. Trimming pared 7 bases from V and 4 bases from J, leaving 16 bases between. The CDR3 runs to 13 residues.

The gene calls are TRBV5-1 and TRBJ2-3, with a weak D call TRBD1 (7 bases). The germline CDR1 and CDR2 sequences are SGHRS and YFSETQ. There are 14 residues in the CDR3. Trimming stripped 3 bases from V and 9 bases from J, with 17 bases between. This chain's CDR3 is CASSSDRVEGTQYF. The CDR3 DNA follows: TGCGCCAGCAGCTCAGACAGGGTGGAGGGGACGCAGTATTTT.

This chain connects TRBV20-1 to TRBJ2-1, with a possible D match to TRBD1 (5 bases). Trimming took off 3 bases at V and 9 bases at J, with 9 bases between the two ends. CDR1 is DFQATT and CDR2 is SNEGSKA in the germline V gene (reference sequence). CDR3 length: 11 residues. The DNA of the CDR3 is TGCAGTGCTAGGTGGGGCGGTGAGCAGTTCTTC. Residues: CSARWGGEQFF.

The CDR3: CASSLLGYNYGYTF. The CDR3 DNA reads TGTGCCAGCAGCTTATTGGGGTACAACTATGGCTACACCTTC. This chain links TRBV7-3 with TRBJ1-2; D unresolved. Germline CDR1 SGHTA, CDR2 FQGTGA. V lost 2 bases, J lost 2 bases, and 9 bases lay in between. The CDR3 runs to 14 residues.